There are many counts of the clone carrying this TCR beta chain. Patients having uncontrolled infection, another autoimmune disease, pregnancy or lactation were not included. Amplification yielded TCR beta CDR3 regions, with RNA transcripts as the source. HTBI primers were used for first-round RT-PCR of the TCR CDR3. TCRdb passed the multiplex PCR reads through MiXCR, listing each CDR3 protein once. The sample has about half a million distinct CDR3 sequences, under 25% seen once. This sample was taken from a study of T cells in Graves' hyperthyroidism and ophthalmopathy. Study-level background: Initial diagnosis, before any treatment, was when peripheral blood was collected.

The CDR3 has 15 residues. Germline values: CDR1 MGHRA, CDR2 YSYEKL. Trimming removed 1 base from V and 4 bases from J, with 13 bases in between. The sample consisted of blood. The sequence was collected from a young man with Graves' hyperthyroidism. V and J are TRBV4-1 and TRBJ1-2; tentatively, D is TRBD1 (5 bases). The CDR3 reads CASSQAGGPVYGYTF. CDR3 nucleotide sequence: TGCGCCAGCAGCCAAGCGGGGGGTCCCGTCTATGGCTACACCTTC.